One sample yielded the 5 T cell receptor beta chains listed below, sequenced in a study of blood T cell repertoires in COVID-19. Data came from immunoSEQ multiplex PCR; TCRdb stores just in-frame clones and leaves some out. The table includes about 320,000 clones, under 95% detected once. The sample comprised PBMCs or T cells enriched from blood (not recorded which). The receptor source for this set is a man in his fifties or sixties who had recovered from COVID-19.

The chain combines TRBV5-1 with TRBJ2-2, with 7 bases identical to TRBD2. The J segment lost 1 base and the V segment lost 1 base, leaving 1 base of the junction unmatched. The CDR3 is made up of 15 amino acids. In germline, CDR1 is SGHRS, CDR2 YFSETQ. The CDR3 nucleotides are TGCGCCAGCAGCTTGCCTAGCGGGAACACCGGGGAGCTGTTTTTT. This gives the protein CASSLPSGNTGELFF.

The rearrangement links TRBV6-6 to TRBJ2-7; 13 nucleotides match TRBD2. In germline, CDR1 is MNHNY, CDR2 SVGAGI (reference sequence). The CDR3 runs to 16 residues. The V gene end was trimmed by 2 bases and the J gene end by 4 bases; junction bases not matched to a gene: 5. The DNA of the CDR3 is TGTGCCAGCAGTTACCTATGGACTAGCGGGGGTTACGAGCAGTACTTC. Its translation: CASSYLWTSGGYEQYF.

The chain combines TRBV30 with TRBJ1-4, with 9 nucleotides matching TRBD1. CDR3 length equals 16 residues. With V trimmed by 3 bases and J by 3 bases, 8 bases remained unmatched. CDR1 and CDR2 from the germline V gene are GTSNPN and SVGIG (reference sequence). The CDR3 loop reads CAWRGTGSNANEKLFF. The CDR3 DNA sequence: TGTGCCTGGAGGGGGACAGGGAGCAACGCTAATGAAAAACTGTTTTTT.

The chain has TRBV9 and TRBJ2-2; 11 bases align to TRBD2. Germline CDR1 reads SGDLS; CDR2 reads YYNGEE. The CDR3 runs 16 residues. V lost 2 bases, J lost 5 bases, and 5 bases stayed unmatched. The CDR3 sequence is CASSVLGLAGTGELFF. In nucleotides, the CDR3 is TGTGCCAGCAGCGTTCTCGGACTAGCGGGTACCGGGGAGCTGTTTTTT.

The J gene is TRBJ2-1, the V gene TRBV24-1; 7 positions agree with TRBD1. The CDR3 length is 13 residues. After removal of 7 bases from V and 8 bases from J, the junction contained 7 bases not matched to a gene. Germline V CDR1 and CDR2: KGHDR, SFDVKD. CDR3 DNA: TGTGCCACCAGCCAGACAGGGTGGGATGAGCAGTTCTTC. It encodes CATSQTGWDEQFF.